Listed here are 15 T cell receptor beta chains from one sample, sequenced in a study of high-grade serous ovarian cancer treatment subgroups. TCRdb keeps only in-frame clones here, not all; method: immunoSEQ multiplex PCR. The sample has over 2,500 clones; more than 60% are singletons. The tumor samples were collected prior to definitive surgery or chemotherapy. Material for sequencing was tumor tissue. The receptor source for this set is a human donor with high-grade serous ovarian cancer.

This rearrangement joins TRBV4-3 to TRBJ2-3; possible D gene TRBD1, 6 bases. There are 16 residues in the CDR3. The V end was cut by 1 base, the J end by 2 bases, with 13 bases between. Germline V gene data show CDR1 as LGHNA and CDR2 as YSLEER. The CDR3 DNA follows: TGCGCCAGCAGCCAAGGGGGGCCATCGTTCACAGATACGCAGTATTTT. This translates into CASSQGGPSFTDTQYF.

This chain connects TRBV28 to TRBJ1-6; D ambiguous. The ends were cut back, 6 bases at V and 14 bases at J, with 20 bases in the middle. CDR3 size: 14 residues. CDR1 MDHEN and CDR2 SYDVKM come from the germline V gene. Here the CDR3 reads CASSLRSGGVTLHF. CDR3 bases: TGTGCCAGCAGCCTCCGGAGTGGTGGGGTAACCCTCCACTTT.

The DNA of the CDR3 is TGCGCCAGCAGCCGTGGAGATTCCCACCAGAACACTGAAGCTTTCTTT. It is translated as CASSRGDSHQNTEAFF. This chain links TRBV4-1 with TRBJ1-1; D gene ambiguous. Germline loops: CDR1 MGHRA, CDR2 YSYEKL. The CDR3 extends over 16 amino acids. Trimming left V 4 bases short and J 1 base short, with 16 bases between.

This chain connects TRBV29-1 to TRBJ2-5; 11 bases align to TRBD2. The last part of the DNA fits TRBJ2-7 better; the J call may be wrong. Germline V gene data show CDR1 as SQVTM and CDR2 as ANQGSEA. The CDR3 covers 14 residues. Written as DNA, the CDR3 is TGCAGCGTAGGTGGACTAGCGGGTTACTACGAGCAGTACTTC. It is translated as CSVGGLAGYYEQYF.

The chain has TRBV9 and TRBJ2-5, with D maybe TRBD1 (6 bases). The J call may be in error: the DNA end matches TRBJ2-7 better. This CDR3 comprises 17 residues. CDR1 and CDR2 from the germline V gene are SGDLS and YYNGEE. In DNA, the CDR3 is TGTGCCAGCAGCCCAGCAGGGGACACCCATGCATTGTCCGAGCAGTACTTC. Translating it yields CASSPAGDTHALSEQYF.

V gene TRBV4-1 combines with J gene TRBJ2-7, with D possibly TRBD1 on 5 matching bases. V lost 6 bases and J lost 6, with 12 bases in between. Germline V gene sequence: CDR1 MGHRA, CDR2 YSYEKL. This CDR3 is 12 amino acids long. CDR3 coding DNA: TGCGCCAGCAGGGGAATCACAGGCGAGCAGTACTTC. Its translation: CASRGITGEQYF.

This chain connects TRBV19 to TRBJ1-5; D gene ambiguous. V lost 3 bases to trimming and J lost 7 bases, with 13 bases between them. Germline CDR1 is LNHDA and CDR2 is SQIVND (reference sequence). The CDR3 contains 14 residues. The CDR3 nucleotides are TGTGCCAGTAGTATTGCCGGGGAGTGGCAGCCCCAGCATTTT. Amino acids: CASSIAGEWQPQHF.

J is TRBJ2-7 and V is TRBV19; D is undetermined. The V gene lost 8 bases and the J gene lost 1 base, with 3 bases spanning the gap. The CDR3 runs 10 residues. Germline-derived CDR1 and CDR2 are LNHDA and SQIVND (reference sequence). CDR3 in amino acids: CASGSYEQYF. The CDR3 region has the DNA TGTGCCAGTGGTTCCTACGAGCAGTACTTC.

The rearrangement uses TRBV10-3 and TRBJ1-2; 8 positions match TRBD1. The J segment lost 8 bases and the V segment lost 7 bases, leaving 6 bases of the junction unmatched. Germline loops: CDR1 ENHRY, CDR2 SYGVKD. The length of the CDR3 is 12 residues. For the CDR3, the DNA is TGTGCCATCACCGGACAGGGAGGCGGCTACACCTTC. It is translated as CAITGQGGGYTF.

This clone occurred once. The chain is built from TRBV5-1 and TRBJ2-2; D is possibly TRBD2 (6 bases). CDR1 and CDR2 (germline): SGHRS, YFSETQ. Trimming removed 10 bases from V and 3 bases from J, with 10 bases in between. This CDR3 spans 12 amino acids. CDR3 loop: CAGGTDTGELFF. DNA for the CDR3: TGCGCCGGCGGGACGGACACCGGGGAGCTGTTTTTT.

The gene calls are TRBV6-5 and TRBJ2-2, with 7 positions matching TRBD1. V was pared by 5 bases and J by 1 base, with 4 bases of the junction left unmatched. Per germline, CDR1 MNHEY and CDR2 SVGAGI. This CDR3 is built from 15 residues. CDR3 nucleotide sequence: TGTGCCAGCAGTCAGTGGACAGGGAACACCGGGGAGCTGTTTTTT. It is translated as CASSQWTGNTGELFF.

V gene TRBV13 combines with J gene TRBJ2-3; TRBD2 matches at 7 bases. V was pared by 4 bases and J by 1 base, with 11 bases of the junction left unmatched. The germline CDR1 and CDR2 sequences are PRHDT and FYEKMQ (reference sequence). This CDR3 is 17 amino acids long. The CDR3 region has the DNA TGTGCCAGCAGCTCTTCCGTGGGGAGCGGGGGCACAGATACGCAGTATTTT. This translates into CASSSSVGSGGTDTQYF.

V usage is TRBV9 and J usage is TRBJ2-5; possible D gene TRBD2, 6 bases. The CDR3 totals 15 residues. V was shortened by 0 bases and J by 3 bases, with 12 bases between the two germline ends. Germline V CDR1 and CDR2: SGDLS, YYNGEE. The DNA for the CDR3 is TGTGCCAGCAGCGTAGGCGGGGTCGGGAAAGAGACCCAGTACTTC. Amino acid sequence: CASSVGGVGKETQYF.

The CDR3: CASRPHGPGETQYF. The DNA for the CDR3 is TGTGCCAGCAGACCGCATGGACCCGGAGAGACCCAGTACTTC. The V and J genes are TRBV6-6 and TRBJ2-5; D is ambiguous. CDR1 is MNHNY and CDR2 is SVGAGI in the germline V gene (reference sequence). Trimming took off 6 bases at V and 4 bases at J, with 15 bases between the two ends. The CDR3 runs 14 residues.

This clone occurred a few times. This chain connects TRBV7-9 to TRBJ1-1, with D maybe TRBD1 (5 bases). This CDR3 is 14 amino acids long. V lost 5 bases, J lost 0 bases, and 10 bases lay in between. From germline, CDR1 is SEHNR and CDR2 FQNEAQ (reference sequence). This CDR3 reads CASSRGEMNTEAFF. In nucleotides, the CDR3 is TGTGCCAGCAGCCGGGGGGAAATGAACACTGAAGCTTTCTTT. Supplemented by reference TRBV7-9 and TRBJ1-1, the full variable domain reads DTGVSQNPRHKITKRGQNVTFRCDPISEHNRLYWYRQTLGQGPEFLTYFQNEAQLEKSRLLSDRFSAERPKGSFSTLEIQRTEQGDSAMYLCASSRGEMNTEAFFGQGTRLTVV.